One sample yielded the 23 T cell receptor beta chains listed below, sequenced in a study of cytomegalovirus exposure and HLA in healthy donors. The PCR contained 60 Vbeta and 13 Jbeta primers. Assay: immunoSEQ multiplex PCR; the TCRdb copy retains only in-frame clones and omits some. The sample consists of roughly 130,000 clones, about four fifths of them appearing once. Specimen: PBMCs. The source of these receptors is a man in his thirties or forties in good health and CMV-seronegative.

The V and J genes are TRBV9 and TRBJ1-1; the D gene is possibly TRBD1 (5 bases). There are 14 residues in the CDR3. Germline V gene data show CDR1 as SGDLS and CDR2 as YYNGEE. V was clipped by 0 bases and J by 1 base, with 7 bases between them. The CDR3 loop is CASSVGTQNTEAFF. The CDR3, as DNA: TGTGCCAGCAGCGTAGGGACACAGAACACTGAAGCTTTCTTT. The whole variable domain, filled in from reference TRBV9 and TRBJ1-1, reads DSGVTQTPKHLITATGQRVTLRCSPRSGDLSVYWYQQSLDQGLQFLIQYYNGEERAKGNILERFSAQQFPDLHSELNLSSLELGDSALYFCASSVGTQNTEAFFGQGTRLTVV.

A word on this clone: One junction end does not reproduce the germline sequence, and a read error may be involved. Other DNA sequences in the sample encode the same CDR3. V is TRBV4-1 and J is TRBJ2-7, with 11 bases matching TRBD2. CDR1 and CDR2 from the germline V gene are MGHRA and YSYEKL. The CDR3 runs 19 residues. The chain's CDR3 is CASSQRGLAGGPVQYEQYF. CDR3 in DNA: TGCGCCAGTAGCCAACGAGGGCTAGCGGGAGGACCTGTCCAATACGAGCAGTACTTC.

The rearrangement uses TRBV15 and TRBJ1-5, with 7 bases that match TRBD1. The germline gives CDR1 LNHNV, CDR2 YYDKDF (reference sequence). With 0 bases clipped from V and 7 bases from J, the junction kept 6 bases outside the gene matches. The CDR3 is made up of 15 amino acids. The CDR3, as DNA: TGTGCCACCAGCAGAGATCGGAGGGGGCAGCAGCCCCAGCATTTT. This codes for CATSRDRRGQQPQHF.

A few counts support this clone. The V and J genes are TRBV6-1 and TRBJ1-1; no firm D call. There are 15 residues in the CDR3. The germline gives CDR1 MNHNS, CDR2 SASEGT. The V end lost 2 bases, the J end lost 6 bases, and 16 bases lay between the germline ends. CDR3 in DNA: TGTGCCAGCAGTGAACTCCCTGTCGCGGGCGCTGAAGCTTTCTTT. Protein product: CASSELPVAGAEAFF.

Regarding this clone: Distinct nucleotide sequences in the sample also encode this CDR3. The V and J genes are TRBV7-9 and TRBJ1-3, with 9 bases identical to TRBD1. The V gene's germline CDR1 is SEHNR and CDR2 FQNEAQ (reference sequence). The V and J ends lost 3 bases and 7 bases, in that order; junction bases with no gene match: 1. The CDR3 contains 13 residues. This CDR3 is CASSFGQGNTIYF. Here the CDR3 DNA reads TGTGCCAGCAGCTTCGGACAGGGGAACACCATATATTTT.

This chain links TRBV4-3 with TRBJ2-7, with D possibly TRBD1 on 5 matching bases. V was shortened by 1 base and J by 1 base, with 17 bases between the two germline ends. The CDR3 covers 17 residues. The V gene's germline CDR1 is LGHNA and CDR2 YSLEER. CDR3 in amino acids: CASSQVLGAGRSYEQYF. As DNA, the CDR3 is TGCGCCAGCAGCCAAGTATTAGGGGCAGGTCGATCCTACGAGCAGTACTTC.

The rearrangement links TRBV5-1 to TRBJ2-7; D is possibly TRBD1 (5 bases). The V gene lost 4 bases and the J gene lost 7 bases, with 15 bases spanning the gap. The CDR3 is 13 residues long. The germline V gene encodes CDR1 SGHRS and CDR2 YFSETQ. The CDR3 nucleotides are TGCGCCAGCAGCCCCGCGGACACTGGTGAGCAGTACTTC. This translates into CASSPADTGEQYF.

V and J are TRBV7-9 and TRBJ2-5, with 8 bases lining up with TRBD2. The CDR3 totals 18 residues. The V gene end was trimmed by 5 bases and the J gene end by 4 bases; junction bases not matched to a gene: 18. Germline values: CDR1 SEHNR, CDR2 FQNEAQ (reference sequence). The CDR3 bases are TGTGCCAGCAGCCCGGGGGGTAGCGGGACTTGGTATGGAGAGACCCAGTACTTC. It codes for CASSPGGSGTWYGETQYF.

The V and J genes are TRBV7-9 and TRBJ2-1; 8 bases align to TRBD1. The CDR3 is 12 residues long. CDR1 and CDR2 (germline): SEHNR, FQNEAQ (reference sequence). V lost 3 bases, J lost 16 bases, and 8 bases stayed unmatched. The CDR3 DNA reads TGTGCCAGCAGCTTTGGAGGAGACAGGGGCTTCTTC. Protein: CASSFGGDRGFF.

V usage is TRBV27 and J usage is TRBJ2-1; 10 bases map to TRBD2. Trimming took 3 bases from V and 4 from J; bases not matched to a gene: 6. CDR1 is MNHEY, CDR2 SMNVEV, per germline (reference sequence). The CDR3 runs to 16 residues. The CDR3 DNA follows: TGTGCCAGCAGTTTGGTAGCGGGGGGCCCATACAATGAGCAGTTCTTC. Encoded protein: CASSLVAGGPYNEQFF.

J is TRBJ1-5 and V is TRBV7-2, with TRBD1 as a possible D gene (6 bases). The germline V and J ends were trimmed by 2 bases and 10 bases, with 18 bases remaining between them. Germline CDR1 SGHTA, CDR2 FQGNSA. CDR3 length equals 15 residues. The CDR3 nucleotides read TGTGCCAGCAGCTTATCGGGACAACTTATGATACCCCAGCATTTT. Translated, it gives CASSLSGQLMIPQHF.

The chain joins TRBV5-6 to TRBJ1-5; TRBD1 matches at 7 bases. The CDR3 consists of 16 residues. V was pared by 4 bases and J by 0 bases, with 7 bases of the junction left unmatched. Looked up from germline, CDR1 is SGHDT and CDR2 is YYEEEE. CDR3 region: CASSLAQGNSNQPQHF. The CDR3 nucleotides are TGTGCCAGCAGCCTCGCACAGGGGAATAGCAATCAGCCCCAGCATTTT.

There are a few counts of this clone. The V and J genes are TRBV5-1 and TRBJ2-1, with TRBD2 identical over 9 bases. The junction had 7 bases not matched to a gene; V was cut back by 1 base and J by 5 bases. CDR1 and CDR2 from the germline V gene are SGHRS and YFSETQ. CDR3 size: 16 residues. The chain's CDR3 is CASSLWSSGTDNEQFF. CDR3 nucleotides: TGCGCCAGCAGCTTGTGGTCTAGCGGGACCGACAATGAGCAGTTCTTC.

The DNA for the CDR3 is TGTGCCAGCAGCTTAGTGGACGGGAGCTCCTACGAGCAGTACTTC. Protein sequence: CASSLVDGSSYEQYF. This rearrangement joins TRBV11-2 to TRBJ2-7; possible D gene TRBD2, 6 bases. The V gene's germline CDR1 is SGHAT and CDR2 FQNNGV. V lost 1 base and J lost 0, with 10 bases in between. CDR3 length: 15 amino acids.

This clone was seen a handful of times. This sequence joins TRBV6-1 and TRBJ1-6; the D is unclear. V lost 4 bases and J lost 8, with 18 bases in between. The CDR3 covers 16 residues. Germline values: CDR1 MNHNS, CDR2 SASEGT. The CDR3 bases are TGTGCCAGCAGTGCAGACGGAGGGTTCGCCTATTCACCCCTCCACTTT. Protein sequence: CASSADGGFAYSPLHF.

This chain joins TRBV5-4 and TRBJ1-6; 10 bases are a match to TRBD1. This CDR3 spans 16 amino acids. J was trimmed by 10 bases and V by 0 bases; bases with no gene match: 7. The V gene's germline CDR1 is SGHNT and CDR2 YYREEE (reference sequence). The DNA of the CDR3 is TGTGCCAGCAGCTTGGCTCGGACAGGGGGACGATCACCCCTCCACTTT. Translating gives CASSLARTGGRSPLHF.

The chain recombines TRBV19 with TRBJ2-7, with 9 bases identical to TRBD1. This CDR3 contains 13 residues. The germline V gene has CDR1 LNHDA and CDR2 SQIVND (reference sequence). Unmatched junction bases numbered 7, after V lost 9 bases and J lost 4 bases. CDR3: CASRQGVGYEQYF. The CDR3 region has the DNA TGTGCCAGCCGACAGGGGGTTGGGTACGAGCAGTACTTC.

The V call is TRBV2, the J call TRBJ2-2, with 12 bases identical to TRBD1. V trimming: 7 bases; J trimming: 3 bases; junction bases outside the gene matches: 3. CDR1 and CDR2 (germline): SNHLY, FYNNEI. CDR3 length: 15 residues. The CDR3 protein is CASMGQGADTGELFF. DNA of the CDR3: TGTGCCAGCATGGGACAGGGGGCTGACACCGGGGAGCTGTTTTTT.

The gene calls are TRBV29-1 and TRBJ2-7; 11 bases are a match to TRBD1. V gave up 6 bases and J gave up 5 bases; unmatched junction bases: 6. CDR3 size: 13 residues. Per germline, CDR1 SQVTM and CDR2 ANQGSEA. DNA for the CDR3: TGCAGCGTCAGTGGACAGGGGGCAGACGAGCAGTACTTC. Its protein is CSVSGQGADEQYF.

This chain uses TRBV6-1 with TRBJ1-1; D not resolved. V was cut by 0 bases and J by 0 bases, with 8 bases left in between. The CDR3 length is 15 residues. Germline V lookup: CDR1 MNHNS, CDR2 SASEGT. CDR3 sequence: CASSEATGMNTEAFF. The CDR3, as DNA: TGTGCCAGCAGTGAAGCGACCGGGATGAACACTGAAGCTTTCTTT.

The chain is built from TRBV9 and TRBJ2-1; a weak D match, TRBD2 (7 bases). V was shortened by 3 bases and J by 6 bases, with 10 bases between the two germline ends. Germline V lookup: CDR1 SGDLS, CDR2 YYNGEE. This CDR3 contains 13 residues. The CDR3 bases are TGTGCCAGCAGCGGGGGGGGCCGCAATGAGCAGTTCTTC. Amino acid sequence: CASSGGGRNEQFF.

The chain links TRBV4-1 to TRBJ1-2, with TRBD1 identical over 8 bases. After removal of 4 bases from V and 5 bases from J, the junction contained 12 bases not matched to a gene. There are 16 residues in the CDR3. From germline, CDR1 is MGHRA and CDR2 YSYEKL. The CDR3 coding sequence is TGCGCCAGCAGCCCCCCCGGCGGACAGGGAGTTTATGGCTACACCTTC. Its translation is CASSPPGGQGVYGYTF.

This clone was detected a few times. The gene calls are TRBV6-1 and TRBJ2-7, with 8 bases lining up with TRBD2. Germline assignment: CDR1 MNHNS and CDR2 SASEGT. The CDR3 sequence is 14 residues long. J was trimmed by 4 bases and V by 8 bases; bases with no gene match: 10. The CDR3 loop reads CASLPPGGGYEQYV. The CDR3 nucleotides are TGTGCCAGCCTGCCCCCGGGGGGGGGTTACGAGCAGTACGTC.